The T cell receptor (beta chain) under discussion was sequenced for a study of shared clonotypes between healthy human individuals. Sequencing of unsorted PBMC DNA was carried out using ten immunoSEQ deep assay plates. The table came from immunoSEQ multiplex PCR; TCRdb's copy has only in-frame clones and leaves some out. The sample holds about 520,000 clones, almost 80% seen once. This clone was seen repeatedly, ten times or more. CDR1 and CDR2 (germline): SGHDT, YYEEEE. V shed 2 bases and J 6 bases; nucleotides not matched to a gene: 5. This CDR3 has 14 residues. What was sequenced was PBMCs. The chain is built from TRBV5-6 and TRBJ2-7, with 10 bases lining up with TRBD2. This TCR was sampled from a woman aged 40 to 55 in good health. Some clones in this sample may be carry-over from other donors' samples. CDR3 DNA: TGTGCCAGCAGCTTTTCGGGACTAGCGAGCGAGCAGTACTTC. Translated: CASSFSGLASEQYF.